This T cell receptor beta chain was sequenced in a study of vaccination and CD4 T cells after COVID-19. Study at large: Post-COVID draws came a median approximately 93 days after diagnosis (range 35 to 161). In the control cultures, a CEFX pool, an HIV-1 Nef pool, or no peptide was supplied.

With regard to this clonotype: Its antigen is still unknown.

Described time point: late sampling 161 to 241 days after vaccination in a few convalescent patients. The sample's treatment: approximately nine-day PBMC culture with coronavirus spike peptide pools or control peptides (ViraFEST assay). Using peptide pools, antigen-specific T cells were expanded in ViraFEST before TCRs were sequenced. The Oncomine TCR Beta short-read assay was applied to DNA of cultured CD4+ T cells. Using its own MiXCR run on the PCR reads, TCRdb lists one record per CDR3 protein. This sample has some 23,000 distinct CDR3 sequences, with about 40% found just once. The TCR sequence derives from a human donor who had recovered from COVID-19. The sample in question was CD4+ T cells from blood, cultured in vitro, obtained about 7 months after SARS-CoV-2 vaccination.

This chain's CDR3 is CAISVHLAGEETQYF. The CDR3 nucleotides are TGTGCCATCAGTGTCCATCTAGCGGGAGAGGAGACCCAGTACTTC. V is TRBV10-3 and J is TRBJ2-5; 10 bases are shared with TRBD2. V lost 4 bases, J lost 5 bases, and 7 bases stayed unmatched. The CDR3 sequence is 15 residues long. Germline V lookup: CDR1 ENHRY, CDR2 SYGVKD.